This paragraph covers one T cell receptor (beta chain) sequence. Its recognized antigen is unknown. Nothing much larger sits one base from this clone, and base qualities are not available. The data originate from a study of blood T cell repertoires in COVID-19 (TCRdb year 2020). Study-wide context: Samples covering the acute and convalescent phases of COVID-19 were provided by collaborators in the United States, Italy and Spain. Deeply sampled blood TCRbeta repertoires from subjects exposed to, actively infected with, or recovered from COVID-19 were included in the dataset. The prospective study material was composed of cDNA or gDNA derived from T cells, B-cell-depleted T cells, or PBMCs. Nearly every sample came with metadata listing a de-identified subject ID, COVID-19 status, age in years and sex. The samples were drawn from two sources: the first 160 participants of the ongoing ImmuneRACE study, and 1,200 or so subjects contributed by 6 global collaborators. A freely available public database, intended as a resource for researchers studying the immune response to SARS-CoV-2, is where the repertoires were released. Where HLA class I and class II types were available, the types were taken from metadata supplied by the sample provider, not from assay-based typing. What the study reported, not specific to this receptor: How much clinical and demographic metadata was included differed by source and by participant, and the metadata was provided uncurated.

Whole blood was collected in K2EDTA tubes by collaborating institutions according to the institutions' own protocols. Collaborator samples were shipped for TCRbeta analysis as frozen whole blood, isolated PBMCs, or DNA extracted from either sample type. The immunoSEQ Assay, a bias-controlled multiplex PCR, was used to amplify TCRbeta CDR3 regions from genomic DNA. The authors' pipeline ran thus. Within the assay, amplification of reference gene primers was used to estimate how many nucleated cells each sample contained. To quantify the absolute abundance of each unique TCRbeta CDR3 rearrangement, sequence reads were collapsed and filtered. For each sample, productive Simpson clonality was calculated as the square root of Simpson's diversity index across productive rearrangements. TCRdb carries this immuneACCESS record with in-frame sequences only. Its versions omit some clonotypes, under half of them owing to an unresolved V gene in the studies checked, with the rest unexplained. That table gives V, J and clone size, and the DNA gave D and trimming. The sample data list about 36,000 clones, and roughly 80% of these were observed just once. Under 15% of the sample is taken by the ten largest.

V drops 4 bases and J drops 7 bases, leaving 11 bases in between. Via the germline V gene, CDR1 is SGDLS and CDR2 YYNGEE. The CDR3 numbers 13 residues from cysteine through phenylalanine. The retained sequence is limited to the CDR3, 39 bases, with the frame set at the first base. This receptor chain uses TRBV9 and TRBJ1-4; no confident D gene assignment can be made. The receptor's source is a human donor in a cohort sampled during active COVID-19. Sequencing was carried out using peripheral blood. The DNA sequence follows: TGTGCCAGCAGCCGAGTGGGAGGTGAAAAACTGTTTTTT. Its product reads: CASSRVGGEKLFF. Where the CDR3 stops, the reference TRBV9 and TRBJ1-4 genes take over; the full variable domain is DSGVTQTPKHLITATGQRVTLRCSPRSGDLSVYWYQQSLDQGLQFLIQYYNGEERAKGNILERFSAQQFPDLHSELNLSSLELGDSALYFCASSRVGGEKLFFGSGTQLSVL.